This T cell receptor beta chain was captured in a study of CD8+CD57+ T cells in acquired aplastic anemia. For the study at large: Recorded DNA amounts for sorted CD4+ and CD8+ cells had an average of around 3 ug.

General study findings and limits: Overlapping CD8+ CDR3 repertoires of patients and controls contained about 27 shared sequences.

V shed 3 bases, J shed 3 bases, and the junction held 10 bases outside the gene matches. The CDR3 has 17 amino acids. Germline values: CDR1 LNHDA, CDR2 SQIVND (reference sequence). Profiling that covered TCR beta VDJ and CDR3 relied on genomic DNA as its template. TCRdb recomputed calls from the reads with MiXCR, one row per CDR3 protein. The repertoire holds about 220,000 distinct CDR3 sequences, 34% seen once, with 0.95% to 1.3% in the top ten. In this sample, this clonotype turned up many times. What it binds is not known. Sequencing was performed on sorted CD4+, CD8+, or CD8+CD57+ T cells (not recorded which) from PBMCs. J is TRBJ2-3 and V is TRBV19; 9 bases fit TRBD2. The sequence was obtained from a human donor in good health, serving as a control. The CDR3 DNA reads TGTGCCAGTAGTATCCCAACGGGACTAGCAGTTACAGATACGCAGTATTTT. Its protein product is CASSIPTGLAVTDTQYF.